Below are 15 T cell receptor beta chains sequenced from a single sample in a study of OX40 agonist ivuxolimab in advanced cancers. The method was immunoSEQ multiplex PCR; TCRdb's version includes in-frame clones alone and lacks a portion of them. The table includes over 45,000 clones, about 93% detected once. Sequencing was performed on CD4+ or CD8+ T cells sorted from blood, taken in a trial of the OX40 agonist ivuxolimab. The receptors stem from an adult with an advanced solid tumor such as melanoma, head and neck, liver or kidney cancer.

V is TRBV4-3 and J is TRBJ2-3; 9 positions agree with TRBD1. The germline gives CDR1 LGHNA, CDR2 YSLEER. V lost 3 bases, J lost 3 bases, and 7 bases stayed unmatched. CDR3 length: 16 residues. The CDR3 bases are TGCGCCAGCAGCCACTTTCCGGGACAGGGAACAGATACGCAGTATTTT. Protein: CASSHFPGQGTDTQYF.

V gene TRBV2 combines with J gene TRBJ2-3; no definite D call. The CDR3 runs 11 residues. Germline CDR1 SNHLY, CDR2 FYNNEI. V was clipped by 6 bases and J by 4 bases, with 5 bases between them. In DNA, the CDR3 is TGTGCCAGCAGGGAGTCAGATACGCAGTATTTT. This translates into CASRESDTQYF. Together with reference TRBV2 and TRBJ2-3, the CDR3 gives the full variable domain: EPEVTQTPSHQVTQMGQEVILRCVPISNHLYFYWYRQILGQKVEFLVSFYNNEISEKSEIFDDQFSVERPDGSNFTLKIRSTKLEDSAMYFCASRESDTQYFGPGTRLTVL.

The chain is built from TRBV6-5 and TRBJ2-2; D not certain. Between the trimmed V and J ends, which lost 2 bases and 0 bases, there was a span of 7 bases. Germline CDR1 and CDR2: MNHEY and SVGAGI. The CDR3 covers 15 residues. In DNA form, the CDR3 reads TGTGCCAGCAGTTACGGCTATACGAACACCGGGGAGCTGTTTTTT. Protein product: CASSYGYTNTGELFF.

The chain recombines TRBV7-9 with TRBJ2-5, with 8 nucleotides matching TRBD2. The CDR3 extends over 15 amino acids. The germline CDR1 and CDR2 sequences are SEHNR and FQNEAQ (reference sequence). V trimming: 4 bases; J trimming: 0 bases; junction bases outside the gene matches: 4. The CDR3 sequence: CASSSGGIHQETQYF. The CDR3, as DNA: TGTGCCAGCAGCTCGGGAGGGATCCACCAAGAGACCCAGTACTTC.

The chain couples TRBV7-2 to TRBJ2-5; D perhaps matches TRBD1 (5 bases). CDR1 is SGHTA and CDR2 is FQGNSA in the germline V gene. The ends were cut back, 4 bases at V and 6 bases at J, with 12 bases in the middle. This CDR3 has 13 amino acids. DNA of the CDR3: TGTGCCAGCAGCTCGGACAACTACCAGACCCAGTACTTC. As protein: CASSSDNYQTQYF.

This CDR3 reads CASSFRSDEQFF. CDR3 DNA sequence: TGTGCCAGCAGCTTCAGGTCAGATGAGCAGTTCTTC. V usage is TRBV7-8 and J usage is TRBJ2-1; D ambiguous. CDR1 is SGHVS, CDR2 FQNEAQ, per germline. Trimming cost V 3 bases and J 8 bases, with 8 bases left between them. The CDR3 consists of 12 residues. Full variable domain (missing parts from reference TRBV7-8 and TRBJ2-1): GAGVSQSPRYKVAKRGQDVALRCDPISGHVSLFWYQQALGQGPEFLTYFQNEAQLDKSGLPSDRFFAERPEGSVSTLKIQRTQQEDSAVYLCASSFRSDEQFFGPGTRLTVL.

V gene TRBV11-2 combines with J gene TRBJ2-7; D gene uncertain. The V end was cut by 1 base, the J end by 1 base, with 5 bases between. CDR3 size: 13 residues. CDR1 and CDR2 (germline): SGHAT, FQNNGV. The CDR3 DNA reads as TGTGCCAGCAGCTTAGTTACGTCCTACGAGCAGTACTTC. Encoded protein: CASSLVTSYEQYF.

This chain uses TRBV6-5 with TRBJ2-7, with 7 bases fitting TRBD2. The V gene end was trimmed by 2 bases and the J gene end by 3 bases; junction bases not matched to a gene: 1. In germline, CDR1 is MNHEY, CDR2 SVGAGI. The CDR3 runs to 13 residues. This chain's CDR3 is CASSYPGGYEQYF. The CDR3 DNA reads TGTGCCAGCAGTTACCCGGGGGGCTACGAGCAGTACTTC.

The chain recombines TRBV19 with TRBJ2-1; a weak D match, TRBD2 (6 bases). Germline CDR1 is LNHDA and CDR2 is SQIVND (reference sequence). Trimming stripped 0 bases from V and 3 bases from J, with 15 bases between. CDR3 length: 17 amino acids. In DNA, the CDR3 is TGTGCCAGTAGTATAGATCTACAAGCGGGTCACTACAATGAGCAGTTCTTC. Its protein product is CASSIDLQAGHYNEQFF. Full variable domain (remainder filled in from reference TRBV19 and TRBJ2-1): DGGITQSPKYLFRKEGQNVTLSCEQNLNHDAMYWYRQDPGQGLRLIYYSQIVNDFQKGDIAEGYSVSREKKESFPLTVTSAQKNPTAFYLCASSIDLQAGHYNEQFFGPGTRLTVL.

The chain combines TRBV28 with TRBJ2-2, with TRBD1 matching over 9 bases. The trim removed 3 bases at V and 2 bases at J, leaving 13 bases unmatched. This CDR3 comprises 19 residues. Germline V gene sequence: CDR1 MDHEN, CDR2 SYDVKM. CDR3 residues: CASSLQDRGFEPNTGELFF. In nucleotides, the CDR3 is TGTGCCAGCAGTTTGCAGGACAGGGGATTCGAACCCAACACCGGGGAGCTGTTTTTT. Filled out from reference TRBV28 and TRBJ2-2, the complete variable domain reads DVKVTQSSRYLVKRTGEKVFLECVQDMDHENMFWYRQDPGLGLRLIYFSYDVKMKEKGDIPEGYSVSREKKERFSLILESASTNQTSMYLCASSLQDRGFEPNTGELFFGEGSRLTVL.

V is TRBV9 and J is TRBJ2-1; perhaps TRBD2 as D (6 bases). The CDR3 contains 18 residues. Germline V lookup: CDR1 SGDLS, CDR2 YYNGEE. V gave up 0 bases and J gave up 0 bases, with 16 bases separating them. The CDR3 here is CASSVEGGGLSSYNEQFF. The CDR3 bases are TGTGCCAGCAGCGTAGAAGGAGGAGGGCTCAGCTCCTACAATGAGCAGTTCTTC.

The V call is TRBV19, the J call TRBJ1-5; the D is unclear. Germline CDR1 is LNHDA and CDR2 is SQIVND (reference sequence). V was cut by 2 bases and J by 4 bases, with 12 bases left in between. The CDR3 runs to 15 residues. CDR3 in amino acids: CASSITSVGNQPQHF. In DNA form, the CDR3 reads TGTGCCAGTAGTATAACATCCGTAGGTAATCAGCCCCAGCATTTT.

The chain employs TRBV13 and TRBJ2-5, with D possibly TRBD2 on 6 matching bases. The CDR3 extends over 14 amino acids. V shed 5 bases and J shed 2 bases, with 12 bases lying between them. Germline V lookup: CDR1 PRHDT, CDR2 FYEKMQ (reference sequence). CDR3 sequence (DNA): TGTGCCAGCAGCCCCTGGGGGGTTCAAGAGACCCAGTACTTC. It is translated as CASSPWGVQETQYF.

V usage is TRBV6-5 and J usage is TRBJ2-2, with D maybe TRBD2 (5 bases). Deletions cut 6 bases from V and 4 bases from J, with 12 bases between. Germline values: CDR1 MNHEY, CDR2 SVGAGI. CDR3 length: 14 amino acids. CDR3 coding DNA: TGTGCCAGCAGGAGAACTGCGGGCACCGGGGAGCTGTTTTTT. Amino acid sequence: CASRRTAGTGELFF.

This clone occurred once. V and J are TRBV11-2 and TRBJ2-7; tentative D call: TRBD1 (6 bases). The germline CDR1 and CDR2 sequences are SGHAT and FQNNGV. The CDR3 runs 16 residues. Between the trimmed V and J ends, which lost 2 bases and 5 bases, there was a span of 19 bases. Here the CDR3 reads CASSLTQGSDWDEQYF. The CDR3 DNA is TGTGCCAGCAGCTTAACCCAGGGGAGCGATTGGGACGAGCAGTACTTC.